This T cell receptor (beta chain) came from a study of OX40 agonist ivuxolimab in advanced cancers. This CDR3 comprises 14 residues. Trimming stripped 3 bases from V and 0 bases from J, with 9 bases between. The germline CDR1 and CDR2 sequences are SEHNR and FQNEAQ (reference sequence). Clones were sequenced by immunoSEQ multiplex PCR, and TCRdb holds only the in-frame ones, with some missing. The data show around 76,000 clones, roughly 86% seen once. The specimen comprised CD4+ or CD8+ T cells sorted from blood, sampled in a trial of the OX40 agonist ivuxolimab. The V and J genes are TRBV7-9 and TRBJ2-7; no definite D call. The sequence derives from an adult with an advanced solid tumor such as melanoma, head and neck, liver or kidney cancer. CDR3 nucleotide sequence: TGTGCCAGCAGCTTGACGGTAAGCTCCTACGAGCAGTACTTC. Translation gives CASSLTVSSYEQYF.